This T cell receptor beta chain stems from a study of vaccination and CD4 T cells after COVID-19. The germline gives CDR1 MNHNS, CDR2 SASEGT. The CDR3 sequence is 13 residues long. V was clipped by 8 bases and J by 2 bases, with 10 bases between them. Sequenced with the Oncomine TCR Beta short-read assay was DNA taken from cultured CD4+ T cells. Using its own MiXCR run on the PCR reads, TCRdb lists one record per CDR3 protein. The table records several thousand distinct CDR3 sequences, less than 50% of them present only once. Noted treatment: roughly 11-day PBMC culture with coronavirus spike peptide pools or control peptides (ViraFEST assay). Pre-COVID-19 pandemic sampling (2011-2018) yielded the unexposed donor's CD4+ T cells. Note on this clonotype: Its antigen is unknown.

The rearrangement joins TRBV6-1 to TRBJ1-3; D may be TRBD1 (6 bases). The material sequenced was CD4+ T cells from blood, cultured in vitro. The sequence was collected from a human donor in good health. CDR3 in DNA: TGTGCCAGCGCGCCAGGGGCTGGAAACACCATATATTTT. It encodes CASAPGAGNTIYF.